These 22 T cell receptor beta chains were sequenced from one sample in a study of blood T cell repertoires in COVID-19. Sequencing was performed with immunoSEQ multiplex PCR; in TCRdb, only in-frame clones are kept and a portion is missing. The sample consists of about 98,000 clones, around nine tenths of them appearing once. The sequencing input was peripheral blood. These receptors came from a man aged 65-85 years with acute or convalescent COVID-19.

The chain carries TRBV4-1 and TRBJ1-5, with D possibly TRBD1 on 6 matching bases. V was pared by 2 bases and J by 2 bases, with 16 bases between. Per the germline V gene, CDR1 is MGHRA and CDR2 is YSYEKL. The CDR3 spans 17 residues. As DNA, the CDR3 is TGCGCCAGCAGCCAAATTTCTGGTCAGGGGCGCAATCAGCCCCAGCATTTT. Encoded protein: CASSQISGQGRNQPQHF.

J is TRBJ1-2 and V is TRBV5-5; TRBD1 aligns across 7 bases. CDR1 is SGHKS, CDR2 YYEKEE, per germline (reference sequence). The CDR3 runs 15 residues. The V segment lost 0 bases and the J segment 2 bases; nucleotides outside the gene matches: 4. The CDR3 here is CASSLEQGKNYGYTF. Written as DNA, the CDR3 is TGTGCCAGCAGCTTGGAACAGGGGAAGAACTATGGCTACACCTTC.

The gene calls are TRBV7-2 and TRBJ2-1, with 10 bases lining up with TRBD2. Per germline, CDR1 SGHTA and CDR2 FQGNSA. The V gene end was trimmed by 4 bases and the J gene end by 7 bases; junction bases not matched to a gene: 10. The CDR3 is made up of 16 amino acids. The CDR3 sequence: CASSSAGTSVRNEQFF. In DNA form, the CDR3 reads TGTGCCAGCAGCTCAGCCGGGACTAGCGTCAGGAATGAGCAGTTCTTC.

The chain uses TRBV28 and TRBJ1-2, with TRBD1 as a possible D gene (5 bases). The CDR3 spans 14 residues. Trimming shortened V by 2 bases and J by 4 bases, and 11 bases separated the two germline ends. Per the germline V gene, CDR1 is MDHEN and CDR2 is SYDVKM. The CDR3 nucleotides read TGTGCCAGCAGTTTAGAAGGAGGGGTCTATGGCTACACCTTC. It encodes CASSLEGGVYGYTF.

This rearrangement joins TRBV28 to TRBJ1-5; D remains ambiguous. Deletions cut 2 bases from V and 5 bases from J, with 16 bases between. The CDR3 consists of 16 residues. CDR1 MDHEN and CDR2 SYDVKM come from the germline V gene. The CDR3: CASSLASAYYYQPQHF. CDR3 nucleotides: TGTGCCAGCAGTTTAGCATCAGCCTACTATTATCAGCCCCAGCATTTT.

V usage is TRBV5-1 and J usage is TRBJ1-1; no clear D gene. Germline CDR1 reads SGHRS; CDR2 reads YFSETQ. Trimming left V 4 bases short and J 1 base short, with 11 bases between. The CDR3 sequence is 14 residues long. CDR3 loop: CASSAETSNTEAFF. The CDR3 nucleotides are TGCGCCAGCAGCGCTGAAACATCGAACACTGAAGCTTTCTTT.

The chain carries TRBV14 and TRBJ2-1; D is possibly TRBD2 (5 bases). This CDR3 is 16 amino acids long. With 2 bases removed from V and 4 bases from J, the gap between germline ends came to 15 bases. From germline, CDR1 is SGHDN and CDR2 FVKESK. The chain's CDR3 is CASSQIGTRRYNEQFF. CDR3 sequence (DNA): TGTGCCAGCAGCCAAATTGGCACTAGAAGATACAATGAGCAGTTCTTC.

The J gene is TRBJ1-6, the V gene TRBV19, with D possibly matching TRBD1 (6 bases). Looked up from germline, CDR1 is LNHDA and CDR2 is SQIVND (reference sequence). V was shortened by 6 bases and J by 8 bases, with 11 bases between the two germline ends. This CDR3 is built from 13 residues. The DNA of the CDR3 is TGTGCCAGTAGCAACAGGGTGGATTCACCCCTCCACTTT. It codes for CASSNRVDSPLHF.

V is TRBV19 and J is TRBJ2-2; 8 bases agree with TRBD1. Trimming cost V 4 bases and J 4 bases; bases outside gene matches: 8. CDR3 length equals 16 residues. Germline CDR1 is LNHDA and CDR2 is SQIVND (reference sequence). The CDR3 loop reads CASSKTLDRVTGELFF. The CDR3 nucleotides are TGTGCCAGTAGTAAAACCCTGGACAGGGTCACCGGGGAGCTGTTTTTT.

V gene TRBV28 combines with J gene TRBJ2-2, with a possible D match to TRBD1 (6 bases). V lost 5 bases to trimming and J lost 7 bases, with 17 bases between them. CDR1 is MDHEN and CDR2 is SYDVKM in the germline V gene. The CDR3 loop spans 15 amino acids. CDR3 protein: CASSGDTVGIGELFF. CDR3 DNA: TGTGCCAGCAGTGGGGACACGGTCGGCATCGGGGAGCTGTTTTTT. Combining the CDR3 with reference TRBV28 and TRBJ2-2 gives the whole variable domain DVKVTQSSRYLVKRTGEKVFLECVQDMDHENMFWYRQDPGLGLRLIYFSYDVKMKEKGDIPEGYSVSREKKERFSLILESASTNQTSMYLCASSGDTVGIGELFFGEGSRLTVL.

The rearrangement links TRBV9 to TRBJ2-1; the match to TRBD1 covers 7 bases. This CDR3 is built from 14 residues. J gave up 6 bases and V 4 bases, and 7 bases lay outside the gene matches. From germline, CDR1 is SGDLS and CDR2 YYNGEE. The CDR3 nucleotides read TGTGCCAGCAGCCCCCGGGACAGCTTCAATGAGCAGTTCTTC. It encodes CASSPRDSFNEQFF.

V usage is TRBV21-1 and J usage is TRBJ1-1; TRBD1, as called in the table, went unchecked against the DNA. TRBV21-1 is a documented pseudogene. The length of the CDR3 is 16 residues. DNA for the CDR3: TGTGCCAGCAGCGCAAGGACAGGGGACTATCTGGCTGAAGCTTTCTTT. Its protein product is CASSARTGDYLAEAFF.

The chain carries TRBV9 and TRBJ2-1; 8 bases line up with TRBD1. The CDR3 loop spans 15 amino acids. J was trimmed by 0 bases and V by 2 bases; bases with no gene match: 1. From germline, CDR1 is SGDLS and CDR2 YYNGEE. The CDR3 loop is CASSVTGGSYNEQFF. In DNA form, the CDR3 reads TGTGCCAGCAGCGTCACAGGGGGCTCCTACAATGAGCAGTTCTTC.

V is TRBV7-2 and J is TRBJ2-2, with 9 bases fitting TRBD2. Losses at the gene ends were 2 bases for V and 5 bases for J; bases not matched to a gene: 6. Per the germline V gene, CDR1 is SGHTA and CDR2 is FQGNSA. The CDR3 runs 16 residues. The CDR3 DNA sequence: TGTGCCAGCAGCTTAAGAACGGCGGGGGGGACCGGGGAGCTGTTTTTT. Translation: CASSLRTAGGTGELFF. The full variable domain, in which reference TRBV7-2 and TRBJ2-2 provide the parts outside the CDR3, is GAGVSQSPSNKVTEKGKDVELRCDPISGHTALYWYRQSLGQGLEFLIYFQGNSAPDKSGLPSDRFSAERTGGSVSTLTIQRTQQEDSAVYLCASSLRTAGGTGELFFGEGSRLTVL.

V usage is TRBV6-7 and J usage is TRBJ1-1; D uncertain. TRBV6-7 is reported as an ORF; its role is uncertain. Trimming pared 0 bases from V and 8 bases from J, leaving 10 bases between. The CDR3 totals 13 residues. The CDR3 coding sequence is TGTGCCAGCAGTTACTCGCGCGACTTGGAAGCTTTCTTT. Translated, it gives CASSYSRDLEAFF.

CDR3 sequence: CAWSVPGTGDNEQFF. The CDR3 coding sequence is TGTGCCTGGAGTGTACCTGGGACAGGCGACAATGAGCAGTTCTTC. The rearrangement uses TRBV30 and TRBJ2-1, with 8 bases fitting TRBD1. Germline V gene data show CDR1 as GTSNPN and CDR2 as SVGIG (reference sequence). CDR3 length equals 15 residues. Trimming at V came to 0 bases and at J to 5 bases, leaving 6 bases not matched to a gene.

This chain connects TRBV5-1 to TRBJ2-1; TRBD1 agrees at 9 bases. V lost 2 bases to trimming and J lost 0 bases; unmatched junction nucleotides: 3. Germline loops: CDR1 SGHRS, CDR2 YFSETQ. The CDR3 has 16 residues. The CDR3 reads CASSLAGQGSYNEQFF. The DNA of the CDR3 is TGCGCCAGCAGCTTAGCGGGACAGGGCTCCTACAATGAGCAGTTCTTC.

V usage is TRBV28 and J usage is TRBJ2-5, with 11 bases fitting TRBD1. The CDR3 sequence is 17 residues long. The germline gives CDR1 MDHEN, CDR2 SYDVKM. The V gene end was trimmed by 5 bases and the J gene end by 4 bases; junction bases not matched to a gene: 12. The chain's CDR3 is CASSGRPGQGVVETQYF. The CDR3 DNA sequence: TGTGCCAGCAGTGGGAGACCGGGACAGGGGGTTGTAGAGACCCAGTACTTC.

V is TRBV2 and J is TRBJ1-5; maybe TRBD1 (5 bases). CDR3 size: 14 residues. Germline V gene sequence: CDR1 SNHLY, CDR2 FYNNEI. V was clipped by 4 bases and J by 6 bases, with 13 bases between them. Written as DNA, the CDR3 is TGTGCCAGCAGTGGGGACTATATAGGTCAGCCCCAGCATTTT. It specifies CASSGDYIGQPQHF.

This chain connects TRBV11-2 to TRBJ2-2, with 11 bases lining up with TRBD1. V shed 4 bases and J 4 bases; nucleotides not matched to a gene: 5. The length of the CDR3 is 16 residues. CDR1 SGHAT and CDR2 FQNNGV come from the germline V gene. In nucleotides, the CDR3 is TGTGCCAGCAGCTGGGGACAGGGGGTTGCCACCGGGGAGCTGTTTTTT. The encoded protein is CASSWGQGVATGELFF.

This clone was seen more than once but under ten times. The V gene is TRBV7-9, the J gene TRBJ2-1; 7 bases are shared with TRBD2. The CDR3 sequence is 16 residues long. In germline, CDR1 is SEHNR, CDR2 FQNEAQ (reference sequence). Trimming removed 4 bases from V and 4 bases from J; junction bases left unmatched: 10. The CDR3 protein is CASSSFASGGYNEQFF. CDR3 coding DNA: TGTGCCAGCAGCTCCTTCGCTAGCGGAGGTTACAATGAGCAGTTCTTC.

V gene TRBV18 combines with J gene TRBJ2-2; D unclear. Trimming took 1 base from V and 8 from J, leaving 11 bases between them. The CDR3 is 14 amino acids. Germline V lookup: CDR1 KGHSH, CDR2 LQKENI. The CDR3 nucleotides read TGTGCCAGCTCACCACGCGGAATCGGTGGGGAGCTGTTTTTT. It encodes CASSPRGIGGELFF.